The rows below give T cell receptor beta chains drawn from one sample of a study of radiation and T cells in renal cell carcinoma. The assay was immunoSEQ multiplex PCR, and TCRdb's table has in-frame clones only and misses some. The data contain roughly 78,000 clones, roughly 80% of them seen just once; the ten biggest clones take up nearly 6%. The input for sequencing was blood, taken from a patient whose treatment included radiotherapy and nephrectomy. These receptors all stem from a man aged 55-75 years with renal cell carcinoma. CDR3s include the opening cysteine and the closing phenylalanine or tryptophan. D genes are given only for firm matches. A clone size is listed for some rows: how often the clone was seen (once, few, many), or a class if it is expanded.

d_gene	j_gene	v_gene	abundance	CDR3aa	CDR3nt
.	TRBJ2-7	TRBV6-6	once	CASSYRGGTDEQYF	TGTGCCAGCAGTTACCGGGGGGGGACAGACGAGCAGTACTTC
.	TRBJ2-5	TRBV6-5	.	CASSLGGKTQYF	TGTGCCAGCAGTTTGGGCGGGAAGACCCAGTACTTC
.	TRBJ2-6	TRBV15	.	CATSSIRATSGANVLTF	TGTGCCACCAGCAGCATAAGGGCGACCTCTGGGGCCAACGTCCTGACTTTC
.	TRBJ2-7	TRBV28	.	CASSLEFYEQYF	TGTGCCAGCAGTCTAGAATTCTACGAGCAGTACTTC
TRBD2	TRBJ2-7	TRBV7-6	.	CASSYSSGSNPF	TGTGCCAGCAGCTACTCTAGCGGGAGTAACCCTTTC
.	TRBJ2-2	TRBV6-1	.	CASSDGLAFGELFF	TGTGCCAGCAGTGATGGGTTAGCATTCGGGGAGCTGTTTTTT
.	TRBJ1-3	TRBV9	few	CASSGDGNTIYF	TGTGCCAGCAGCGGAGACGGAAACACCATATATTTT
.	TRBJ2-1	TRBV5-5	few	CASSLLSSYNEQFF	TGTGCCAGCAGCTTGCTCAGCTCCTACAATGAGCAGTTCTTC
TRBD2	TRBJ2-7	TRBV2	.	CASSVRLAGSYEQYF	TGTGCCAGCAGTGTCCGACTAGCGGGGTCCTACGAGCAGTACTTC
TRBD2	TRBJ2-3	TRBV7-8	.	CASSFLAGGEGTDTQYF	TGTGCCAGCAGCTTTCTAGCGGGAGGTGAGGGCACAGATACGCAGTATTTT
.	TRBJ2-7	TRBV30	.	CAWSFKGGFRGHEQYF	TGTGCCTGGAGTTTCAAAGGCGGCTTCAGGGGACACGAGCAGTACTTC
.	TRBJ2-2	TRBV10-1	.	CASSESTGKNGELFF	TGCGCCAGCAGTGAGTCGACAGGAAAGAATGGGGAGCTGTTTTTT
.	TRBJ2-2	TRBV27	.	CASSLVGFSGELFF	TGTGCCAGCAGTTTAGTAGGGTTTAGCGGGGAGCTGTTTTTT
.	TRBJ2-3	TRBV6-1	.	CASSQQGFLGDTQYF	TGTGCCAGCAGTCAACAGGGCTTTTTGGGAGATACGCAGTATTTT
.	TRBJ1-1	TRBV7-9	.	CASSHFQSTEAFF	TGTGCCAGCAGCCATTTCCAGAGCACTGAAGCTTTCTTT
.	TRBJ1-2	TRBV10-3	.	CAISESVNYGYTF	TGTGCCATCAGTGAATCGGTAAACTATGGCTACACCTTC
TRBD1	TRBJ2-4	TRBV6-6	.	CASNVQGENIQYF	TGTGCCAGCAATGTACAGGGGGAGAACATTCAGTACTTC
.	TRBJ1-1	TRBV6-5	.	CASSYSGPREAFF	TGTGCCAGCAGTTACTCTGGGCCGAGGGAAGCTTTCTTT
.	TRBJ2-7	TRBV5-1	.	CASSLGGGRNHEQYF	TGCGCCAGCAGCTTGGGGGGCGGGCGGAACCACGAGCAGTACTTC
.	TRBJ2-5	TRBV10-3	.	CAISVTGGEETQYF	TGTGCCATCAGTGTGACTGGCGGGGAAGAGACCCAGTACTTC
.	TRBJ1-1	TRBV9	.	CASSVSLRTSNTEAFF	TGTGCCAGCAGCGTATCTCTCCGGACTTCGAACACTGAAGCTTTCTTT
.	TRBJ2-3	TRBV18	.	CASSPTPTRSADTQYF	TGTGCCAGCTCACCCACTCCTACAAGAAGTGCAGATACGCAGTATTTT
.	TRBJ2-2	TRBV5-1	.	CASSSRGGTMTGELFF	TGCGCCAGCAGCTCTAGGGGAGGTACAATGACCGGGGAGCTGTTTTTT
.	TRBJ2-7	TRBV19	.	CASSIELMSYEQYF	TGTGCCAGTAGTATTGAACTGATGAGCTACGAGCAGTACTTC
.	TRBJ2-7	TRBV10-2	.	CASRGGGSQGSSYEQYF	TGCGCCAGCAGGGGAGGCGGGTCACAGGGATCCTCCTACGAGCAGTACTTC
.	TRBJ1-4	TRBV2	.	CASSEFDKISEKLFF	TGTGCCAGCAGTGAATTCGATAAGATAAGTGAAAAACTGTTTTTT
.	TRBJ2-5	TRBV7-2	.	CASSFMLAQETQYF	TGTGCCAGCAGCTTTATGCTAGCGCAAGAGACCCAGTACTTC
.	TRBJ2-7	TRBV5-8	.	CASSSSRQTGQYF	TGTGCCAGCAGCTCCTCTCGACAGACTGGGCAGTACTTC
.	TRBJ2-7	TRBV6-1	.	CASSDERTAYEQYF	TGTGCCAGCAGTGACGAACGGACCGCTTACGAGCAGTACTTC
.	TRBJ1-3	TRBV6-1	.	CASSEIGNTIYF	TGTGCCAGCAGTGAAATCGGAAACACCATATATTTT
.	TRBJ1-2	TRBV19	.	CASSIPGLNYGYTF	TGTGCCAGTAGTATTCCGGGGCTGAACTATGGCTACACCTTC
.	TRBJ2-3	TRBV27	.	CASSFVEGDTQYF	TGTGCCAGCAGTTTCGTTGAGGGGGATACGCAGTATTTT
TRBD1	TRBJ1-1	TRBV7-9	.	CASSLGVDRVDTEAFF	TGTGCCAGCAGCTTAGGGGTGGACAGGGTAGACACTGAAGCTTTCTTT
.	TRBJ2-1	TRBV5-1	.	CASMAISYNEQFF	TGCGCCAGCATGGCCATCTCCTACAATGAGCAGTTCTTC
TRBD1	TRBJ2-2	TRBV19	once	CASSIGTGTGELFF	TGTGCCAGTAGTATAGGGACAGGGACCGGGGAGCTGTTTTTT
TRBD2	TRBJ2-1	TRBV7-8	medium-sized	CASSRIREGRGNEQFF	TGTGCCAGCAGCCGGATAAGGGAGGGCCGCGGCAATGAGCAGTTCTTC
.	TRBJ2-1	TRBV5-1	.	CASSWTESSYNEQFF	TGCGCCAGCAGCTGGACGGAAAGCTCCTACAATGAGCAGTTCTTC
TRBD1	TRBJ2-5	TRBV5-5	.	CASSLGLIQGAGETQYF	TGTGCCAGCAGCTTGGGCCTAATACAGGGGGCCGGGGAGACCCAGTACTTC
.	TRBJ1-5	TRBV9	few	CASSGGGDNQPQHF	TGTGCCAGCAGCGGCGGAGGGGACAATCAGCCCCAGCATTTT
TRBD2	TRBJ2-1	TRBV28	.	CASRGSGRVAYNEQFF	TGTGCCAGCAGGGGTAGCGGGAGGGTCGCCTACAATGAGCAGTTCTTC
.	TRBJ2-7	TRBV5-1	once	CASRRDTNYEQYF	TGCGCCAGCAGGAGGGACACCAACTACGAGCAGTACTTC
.	TRBJ2-2	TRBV6-6	.	CASRRGQPGELFF	TGTGCCAGCAGACGTGGACAGCCCGGGGAGCTGTTTTTT
.	TRBJ2-7	TRBV2	.	CASSGYYEQYF	TGTGCCAGCAGTGGTTACTACGAGCAGTACTTC
.	TRBJ2-5	TRBV7-3	once	CASSPAGQETQYF	TGTGCCAGCAGCCCCGCGGGCCAAGAGACCCAGTACTTC
.	TRBJ2-7	TRBV27	.	CASSNHPGRGRTGEQYF	TGTGCCAGCAGCAACCACCCGGGGAGAGGGAGGACGGGCGAGCAGTACTTC
TRBD2	TRBJ2-2	TRBV4-3	.	CASSQDPSGFTGELFF	TGCGCCAGCAGCCAAGACCCTAGCGGTTTCACCGGGGAGCTGTTTTTT
.	TRBJ2-3	TRBV11-2	once	CASSATTLSGTDTQYF	TGTGCCAGCAGCGCCACGACCCTGAGCGGCACAGATACGCAGTATTTT
.	TRBJ1-1	TRBV19	.	CASTEGGGTEAFF	TGTGCCAGTACCGAAGGCGGGGGCACTGAAGCTTTCTTT
.	TRBJ1-4	TRBV7-8	.	CASSLIGGAEEKLFF	TGTGCCAGCAGCTTAATCGGGGGCGCTGAGGAAAAACTGTTTTTT
.	TRBJ2-7	TRBV19	.	CASSPGHSYEQYF	TGTGCCAGTAGTCCCGGACACTCCTACGAGCAGTACTTC
.	TRBJ1-1	TRBV5-1	.	CASSFGDLNTEAFF	TGCGCCAGCAGCTTTGGGGATCTGAACACTGAAGCTTTCTTT